This T cell receptor beta chain emerged from a study of long-term antiretroviral therapy in people with HIV. Overall study findings and caveats: Older ART regimens were possibly in use when the blood was collected between the mid-2000s and the late 2010s.

The CDR3 consists of 13 residues. The germline V gene encodes CDR1 MNHEY and CDR2 SMNVEV (reference sequence). Deletions cut 4 bases from V and 8 bases from J, with 14 bases between. On this clone: The antigen remains undetermined.

With survey level as its setting, the immunoSEQ assay was v3.0. Produced via immunoSEQ multiplex PCR; TCRdb's table is partial and in-frame only. The table shows around 23,000 clones, with about 84% occurring only once. The chain recombines TRBV27 with TRBJ1-2, with D unresolved. This sequence was found in a man in his forties with HIV. The sample consisted of unsorted PBMCs, taken 0.5 years before starting antiretroviral therapy. CDR3: CASSSFLSGGYTF. Here the CDR3 DNA reads TGTGCCAGCAGTTCTTTCTTATCGGGAGGCTACACCTTC.